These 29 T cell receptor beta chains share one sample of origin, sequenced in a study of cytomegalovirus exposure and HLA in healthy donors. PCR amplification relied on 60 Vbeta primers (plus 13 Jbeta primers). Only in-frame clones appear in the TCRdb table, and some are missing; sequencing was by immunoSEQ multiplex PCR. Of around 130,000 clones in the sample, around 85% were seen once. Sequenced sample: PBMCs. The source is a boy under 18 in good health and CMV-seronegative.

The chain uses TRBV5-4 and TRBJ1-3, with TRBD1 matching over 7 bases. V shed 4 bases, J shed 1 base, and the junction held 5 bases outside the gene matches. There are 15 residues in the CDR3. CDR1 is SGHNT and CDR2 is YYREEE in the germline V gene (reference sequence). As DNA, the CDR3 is TGTGCCAGCAGCCGAGGGGGCATGTCTGGAAACACCATATATTTT. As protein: CASSRGGMSGNTIYF.

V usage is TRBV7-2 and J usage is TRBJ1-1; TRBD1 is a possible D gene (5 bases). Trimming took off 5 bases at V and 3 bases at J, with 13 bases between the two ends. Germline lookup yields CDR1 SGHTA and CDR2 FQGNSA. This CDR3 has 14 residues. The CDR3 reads CASSPQDMDTEAFF. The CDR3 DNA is TGTGCCAGCAGCCCACAGGACATGGACACTGAAGCTTTCTTT.

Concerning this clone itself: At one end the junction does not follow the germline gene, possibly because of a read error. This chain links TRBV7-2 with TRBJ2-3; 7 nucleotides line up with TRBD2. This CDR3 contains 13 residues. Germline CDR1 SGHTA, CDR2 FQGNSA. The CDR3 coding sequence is TGTGCCAGCAGCCGTACCTTAGCGGGCTTCTCTAGATTT. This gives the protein CASSRTLAGFSRF.

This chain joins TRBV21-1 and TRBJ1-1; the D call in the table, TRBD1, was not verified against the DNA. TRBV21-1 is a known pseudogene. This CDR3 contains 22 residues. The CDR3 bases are TGTGCCAGCAGCACCCGCTGGACAGGGACGACTACACCAATTATACGGAACTCTGAAGCTTTCTTT. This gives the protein CASSTRWTGTTTPIIRNSEAFF.

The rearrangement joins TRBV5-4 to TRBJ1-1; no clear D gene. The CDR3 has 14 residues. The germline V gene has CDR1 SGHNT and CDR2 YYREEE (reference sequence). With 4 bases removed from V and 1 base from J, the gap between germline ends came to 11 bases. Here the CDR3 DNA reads TGTGCCAGCAGCCCTACCGCCTCGAACACTGAAGCTTTCTTT. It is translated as CASSPTASNTEAFF.

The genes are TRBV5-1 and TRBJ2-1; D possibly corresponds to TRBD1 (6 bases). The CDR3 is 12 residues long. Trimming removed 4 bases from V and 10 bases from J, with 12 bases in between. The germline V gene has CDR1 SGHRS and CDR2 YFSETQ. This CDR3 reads CASSPGRGEQFF. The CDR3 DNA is TGCGCCAGCAGCCCCGGCAGGGGAGAGCAGTTCTTC.

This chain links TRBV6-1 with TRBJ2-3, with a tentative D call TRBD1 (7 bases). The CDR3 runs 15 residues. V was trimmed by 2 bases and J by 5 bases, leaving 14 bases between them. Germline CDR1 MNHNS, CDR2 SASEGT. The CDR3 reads CASSEQGGGGDTQYF. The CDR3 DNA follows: TGTGCCAGCAGTGAACAGGGGGGTGGGGGAGATACGCAGTATTTT.

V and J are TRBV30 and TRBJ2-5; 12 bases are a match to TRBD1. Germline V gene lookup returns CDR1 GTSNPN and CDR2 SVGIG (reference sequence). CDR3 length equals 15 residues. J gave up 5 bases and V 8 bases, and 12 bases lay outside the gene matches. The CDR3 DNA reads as TGTGCCCTAGAAGCCCGGGACAGGGGGCCTGAGACCCAGTACTTC. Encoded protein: CALEARDRGPETQYF. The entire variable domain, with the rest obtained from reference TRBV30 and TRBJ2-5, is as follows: SQTIHQWPATLVQPVGSPLSLECTVEGTSNPNLYWYRQAAGRGLQLLFYSVGIGQISSEVPQNLSASRPQDRQFILSSKKLLLSDSGFYLCALEARDRGPETQYFGPGTRLLVL.

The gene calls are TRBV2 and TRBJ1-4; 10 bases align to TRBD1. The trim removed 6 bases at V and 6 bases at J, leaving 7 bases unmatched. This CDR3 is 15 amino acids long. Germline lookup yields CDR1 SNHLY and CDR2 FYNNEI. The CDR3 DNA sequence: TGTGCCAGCAGGGGGACAGGGGATCTTTATGAAAAACTGTTTTTT. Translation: CASRGTGDLYEKLFF.

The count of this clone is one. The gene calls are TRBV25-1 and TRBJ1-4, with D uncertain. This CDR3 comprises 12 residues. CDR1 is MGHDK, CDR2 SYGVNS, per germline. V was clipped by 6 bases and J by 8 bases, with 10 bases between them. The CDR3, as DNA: TGTGCCAGCAGCCTAGTAGCCGAAAAACTGTTTTTT. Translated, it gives CASSLVAEKLFF.

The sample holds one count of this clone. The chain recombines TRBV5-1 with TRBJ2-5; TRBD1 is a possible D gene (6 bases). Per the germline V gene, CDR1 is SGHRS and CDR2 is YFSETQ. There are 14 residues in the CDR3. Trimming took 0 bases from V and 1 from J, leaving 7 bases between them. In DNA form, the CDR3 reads TGCGCCAGCAGCTTGGGGGGGCTCCAAGAGACCCAGTACTTC. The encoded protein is CASSLGGLQETQYF.

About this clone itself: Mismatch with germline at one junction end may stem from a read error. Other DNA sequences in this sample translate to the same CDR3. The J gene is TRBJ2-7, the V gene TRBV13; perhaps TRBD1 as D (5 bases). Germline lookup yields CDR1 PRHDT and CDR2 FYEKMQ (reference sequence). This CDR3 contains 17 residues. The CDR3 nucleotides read TGTGCCAGCAGCTTAGGTGACAGAGCATTACACTCCTACGAGCAGTATTTC. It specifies CASSLGDRALHSYEQYF.

The CDR3 region is CASNGRPQTEAFF. The CDR3 nucleotides read TGTGCCAGCAACGGGAGGCCCCAAACTGAAGCTTTCTTT. The chain has TRBV2 and TRBJ1-1; no firm D call. Trimming took 7 bases from V and 5 from J, leaving 14 bases between them. CDR3 length: 13 amino acids. Per germline, CDR1 SNHLY and CDR2 FYNNEI.

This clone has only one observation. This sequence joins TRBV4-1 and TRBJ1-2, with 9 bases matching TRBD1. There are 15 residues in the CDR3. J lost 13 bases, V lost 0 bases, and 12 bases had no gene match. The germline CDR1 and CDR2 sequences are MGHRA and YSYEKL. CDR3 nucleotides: TGCGCCAGCAGCCAAGAGGGGACAGGGCTCCTCGCCTGCACCTTC. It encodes CASSQEGTGLLACTF.

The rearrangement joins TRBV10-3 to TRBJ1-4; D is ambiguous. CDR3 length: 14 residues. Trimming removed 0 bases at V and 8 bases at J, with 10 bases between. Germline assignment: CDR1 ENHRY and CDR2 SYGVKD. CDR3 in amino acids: CAISESTAGEKLFF. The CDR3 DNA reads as TGTGCCATCAGTGAGTCCACCGCCGGGGAAAAACTGTTTTTT.

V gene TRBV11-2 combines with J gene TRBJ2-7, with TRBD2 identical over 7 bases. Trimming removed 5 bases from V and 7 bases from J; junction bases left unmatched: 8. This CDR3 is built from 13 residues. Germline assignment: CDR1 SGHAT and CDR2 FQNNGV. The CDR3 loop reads CASSPSGGREQYF. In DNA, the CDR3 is TGTGCCAGCAGCCCCTCGGGCGGGAGAGAGCAGTACTTC.

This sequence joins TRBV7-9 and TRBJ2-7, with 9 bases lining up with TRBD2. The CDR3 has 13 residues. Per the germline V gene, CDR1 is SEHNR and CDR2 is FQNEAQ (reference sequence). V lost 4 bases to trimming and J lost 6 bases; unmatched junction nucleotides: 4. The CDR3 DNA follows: TGTGCCAGCAGCTCGGGACTAGCTTCCGAGCAGTACTTC. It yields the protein CASSSGLASEQYF.

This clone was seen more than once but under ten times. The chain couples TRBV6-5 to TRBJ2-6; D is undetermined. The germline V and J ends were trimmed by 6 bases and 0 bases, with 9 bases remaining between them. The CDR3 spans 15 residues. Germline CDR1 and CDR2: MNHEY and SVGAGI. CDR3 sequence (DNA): TGTGCCAGCAGACTTACCATCTCTGGGGCCAACGTCCTGACTTTC. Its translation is CASRLTISGANVLTF.

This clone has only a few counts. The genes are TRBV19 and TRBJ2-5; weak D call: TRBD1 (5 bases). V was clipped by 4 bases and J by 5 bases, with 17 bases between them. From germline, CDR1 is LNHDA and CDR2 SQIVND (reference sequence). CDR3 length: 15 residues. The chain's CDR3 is CASSTQGGLSETQYF. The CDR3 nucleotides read TGTGCCAGTAGTACTCAGGGTGGATTATCGGAGACCCAGTACTTC.

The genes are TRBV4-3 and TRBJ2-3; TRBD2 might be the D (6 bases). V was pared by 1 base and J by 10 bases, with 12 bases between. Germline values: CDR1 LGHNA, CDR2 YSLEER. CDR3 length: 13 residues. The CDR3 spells CASSQVNGGPQYF. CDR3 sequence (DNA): TGCGCCAGCAGCCAAGTAAACGGGGGTCCGCAGTATTTT.

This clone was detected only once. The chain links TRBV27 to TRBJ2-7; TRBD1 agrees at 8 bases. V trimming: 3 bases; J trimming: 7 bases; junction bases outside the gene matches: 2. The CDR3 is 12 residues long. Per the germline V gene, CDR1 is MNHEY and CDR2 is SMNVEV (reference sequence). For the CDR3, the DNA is TGTGCCAGCAGTTTTTGGACAGGGGAGCAGTACTTC. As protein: CASSFWTGEQYF.

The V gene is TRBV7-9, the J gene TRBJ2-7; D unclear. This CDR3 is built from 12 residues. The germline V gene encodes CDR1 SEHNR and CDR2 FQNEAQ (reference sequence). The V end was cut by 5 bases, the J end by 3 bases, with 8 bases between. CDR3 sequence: CASSVGDYEQYF. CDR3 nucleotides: TGTGCCAGCAGCGTGGGCGACTACGAGCAGTACTTC.

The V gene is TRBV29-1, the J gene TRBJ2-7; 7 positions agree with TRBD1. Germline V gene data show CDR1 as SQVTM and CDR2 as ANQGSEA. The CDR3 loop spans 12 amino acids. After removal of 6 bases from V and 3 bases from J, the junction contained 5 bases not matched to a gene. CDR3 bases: TGCAGCGTCCGGGGACAGTTCTACGAGCAGTACTTC. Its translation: CSVRGQFYEQYF.

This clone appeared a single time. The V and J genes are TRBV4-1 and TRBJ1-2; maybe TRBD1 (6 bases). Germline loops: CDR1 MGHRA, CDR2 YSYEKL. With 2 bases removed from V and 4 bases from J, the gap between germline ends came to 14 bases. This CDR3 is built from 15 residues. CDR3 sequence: CASSQPAAGAYGYTF. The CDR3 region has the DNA TGCGCCAGCAGCCAACCGGCGGCAGGGGCCTATGGCTACACCTTC.

Here the CDR3 DNA reads TGTGCCAGCAGGGGAGGGATCCATGGCTACACCTTC. Its protein is CASRGGIHGYTF. The chain joins TRBV27 to TRBJ1-2; D remains unclear. The V end was cut by 6 bases, the J end by 6 bases, with 11 bases between. The germline gives CDR1 MNHEY, CDR2 SMNVEV (reference sequence). This CDR3 region has 12 residues.

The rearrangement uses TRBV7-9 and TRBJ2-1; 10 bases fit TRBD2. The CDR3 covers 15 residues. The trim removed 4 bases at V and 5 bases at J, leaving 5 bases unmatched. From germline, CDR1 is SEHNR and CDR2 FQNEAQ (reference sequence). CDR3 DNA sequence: TGTGCCAGCAGCTCGAGACTAGCGGGCCACAATGAGCAGTTCTTC. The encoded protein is CASSSRLAGHNEQFF.

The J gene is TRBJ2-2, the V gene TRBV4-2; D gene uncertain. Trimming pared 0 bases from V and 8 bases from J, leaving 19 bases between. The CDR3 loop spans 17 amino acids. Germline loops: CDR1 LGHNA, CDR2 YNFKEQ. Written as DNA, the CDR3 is TGTGCCAGCAGCCAAGAGTTTTCCTTAACGGGTTCAGGGGAGCTGTTTTTT. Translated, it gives CASSQEFSLTGSGELFF.

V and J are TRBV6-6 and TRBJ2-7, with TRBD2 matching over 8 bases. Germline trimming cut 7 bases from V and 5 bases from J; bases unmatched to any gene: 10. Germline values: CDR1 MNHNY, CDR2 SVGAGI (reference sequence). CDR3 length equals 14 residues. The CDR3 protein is CASMPGGGGNEQYF. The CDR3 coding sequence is TGTGCCAGCATGCCGGGAGGGGGGGGGAACGAGCAGTACTTC.

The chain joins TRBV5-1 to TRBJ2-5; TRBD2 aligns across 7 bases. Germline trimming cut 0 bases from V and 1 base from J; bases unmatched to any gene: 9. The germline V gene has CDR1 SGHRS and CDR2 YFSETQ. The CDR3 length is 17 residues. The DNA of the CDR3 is TGCGCCAGCAGCTTGGAATCGGGAGCGGGGAGCCAAGAGACCCAGTACTTC. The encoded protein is CASSLESGAGSQETQYF.